This T cell receptor (beta chain) came from a study of blood T cell repertoires in COVID-19. Study at large: Sample material is recorded as cDNA or gDNA derived from T cells, B-cell-depleted T cells, or PBMCs.

Germline lookup yields CDR1 SGDLS and CDR2 YYNGEE. Trimming took 3 bases from V and 8 from J; bases not matched to a gene: 17. The CDR3 totals 17 residues. This clone showed up just a few times. Original handling: It was from reference gene primer amplification that nucleated cell counts were estimated. This table comes from immunoSEQ multiplex PCR, and its TCRdb copy is limited to in-frame clones, with some not included. From that table come the V and J calls and clone size; the DNA was used to work out D and trimming. This table has under 250,000 clones, around 81% appearing once. Input material: peripheral blood. The sequence derives from a man aged 50-60 years with active or convalescent COVID-19. The gene calls are TRBV9 and TRBJ2-1; 7 bases fit TRBD2. The CDR3 reads CASSARTPGLRLDEQFF. For the CDR3, the DNA is TGTGCCAGCAGCGCCCGAACCCCGGGACTAAGGTTAGATGAGCAGTTCTTC.